This entry features one T cell receptor beta chain sequence. The CDR3 length is 13 residues. Germline values: CDR1 MNHEY, CDR2 SVGAGI. V was trimmed by 5 bases and J by 0 bases, leaving 7 bases between them. The sample originates from a study of blood T cell repertoires in COVID-19. This table comes from immunoSEQ multiplex PCR, and its TCRdb copy is limited to in-frame clones, with some not included. The repertoire holds 70,000 to 100,000 clones, over 70% seen once, with 3.5% to 4.5% in the top ten. The source is a woman aged 45-60 years with acute or convalescent COVID-19. The specimen sequenced was peripheral blood. V and J are TRBV6-5 and TRBJ1-1; D gene unclear. CDR3 loop: CASSPSVNTEAFF. The CDR3 DNA is TGTGCCAGCAGTCCTTCAGTGAACACTGAAGCTTTCTTT.